The 17 T cell receptor beta chains below were found in one sample sequenced in a study of STAT5B mutations in CD4+ large granular lymphocyte leukemia. The table came from immunoSEQ multiplex PCR; TCRdb's copy has only in-frame clones and leaves some out. Of 25,000 to 30,000 clones listed, under 80% were seen once; the top ten hold roughly 3.2%. Sequencing was done on a sample of CD4+ T cells from blood buffy coats. The receptors were gathered from a human donor in good health.

The chain has TRBV2 and TRBJ2-3, with TRBD2 matching 7 bases. Unmatched junction bases numbered 7, after V lost 2 bases and J lost 2 bases. CDR1 is SNHLY, CDR2 FYNNEI, per germline. The CDR3 is made up of 16 amino acids. The CDR3 protein is CASSELVGGLTDTQYF. The DNA for the CDR3 is TGTGCCAGCAGTGAACTCGTGGGAGGGCTCACAGATACGCAGTATTTT.

V gene TRBV4-3 combines with J gene TRBJ1-2, with 10 bases identical to TRBD1. The CDR3 totals 17 residues. J was trimmed by 0 bases and V by 6 bases; bases with no gene match: 10. The germline CDR1 and CDR2 sequences are LGHNA and YSLEER. As DNA, the CDR3 is TGCGCCAGCAGGGGGGCAGGACAGGGGGGAGCTAACTATGGCTACACCTTC. This translates into CASRGAGQGGANYGYTF.

The V call is TRBV25-1, the J call TRBJ2-6; D remains unclear. The CDR3 runs 15 residues. Germline V lookup: CDR1 MGHDK, CDR2 SYGVNS. V dropped 4 bases and J dropped 4 bases, with 11 bases sitting between them. CDR3 in amino acids: CASSAAGSGANVLTF. The CDR3 nucleotides read TGTGCCAGCAGTGCCGCTGGATCCGGGGCCAACGTCCTGACTTTC.

The chain carries TRBV9 and TRBJ2-5; 9 nucleotides match TRBD2. Germline CDR1 and CDR2: SGDLS and YYNGEE. J was trimmed by 2 bases and V by 0 bases; bases with no gene match: 5. CDR3 size: 16 residues. In DNA form, the CDR3 reads TGTGCCAGCAGCGTAGGCTTGCGGGGGGGACAAGAGACCCAGTACTTC. Residues: CASSVGLRGGQETQYF.

This chain links TRBV15 with TRBJ2-3, with unresolved D. The CDR3 consists of 12 residues. The germline gives CDR1 LNHNV, CDR2 YYDKDF (reference sequence). The V gene lost 0 bases and the J gene lost 8 bases, with 6 bases spanning the gap. CDR3 DNA: TGTGCCACCAGCAGAGATTTTGCTACGCAGTATTTT. This translates into CATSRDFATQYF.

The chain links TRBV28 to TRBJ1-3, with D hard to call. The germline V and J ends were trimmed by 4 bases and 0 bases, with 10 bases remaining between them. There are 15 residues in the CDR3. CDR1 is MDHEN and CDR2 is SYDVKM in the germline V gene. DNA of the CDR3: TGTGCCAGCAGTTCCTCAGGTATCTCTGGAAACACCATATATTTT. Translation gives CASSSSGISGNTIYF.

V usage is TRBV2 and J usage is TRBJ1-2; D gene unclear. V dropped 6 bases and J dropped 3 bases, with 20 bases sitting between them. There are 16 residues in the CDR3. Germline CDR1 is SNHLY and CDR2 is FYNNEI. The CDR3: CASSKVGRTRHYGYTF. CDR3 coding DNA: TGTGCCAGCAGCAAAGTGGGCAGAACACGACACTATGGCTACACCTTC.

The chain carries TRBV7-9 and TRBJ2-3; 16 nucleotides agree with TRBD2. This CDR3 has 17 residues. Germline V lookup: CDR1 SEHNR, CDR2 FQNEAQ (reference sequence). V was pared by 6 bases and J by 4 bases, with 7 bases of the junction left unmatched. The CDR3 sequence is CASRSGLAGGPADTQYF. The CDR3 coding sequence is TGTGCCAGCAGGTCGGGACTAGCGGGAGGGCCCGCAGATACGCAGTATTTT. Full variable domain (missing parts from reference TRBV7-9 and TRBJ2-3): DTGVSQNPRHKITKRGQNVTFRCDPISEHNRLYWYRQTLGQGPEFLTYFQNEAQLEKSRLLSDRFSAERPKGSFSTLEIQRTEQGDSAMYLCASRSGLAGGPADTQYFGPGTRLTVL.

This chain joins TRBV14 and TRBJ2-5, with 12 bases fitting TRBD2. CDR3 length equals 18 residues. Germline V gives CDR1 SGHDN, CDR2 FVKESK. With 1 base clipped from V and 6 bases from J, the junction kept 12 bases outside the gene matches. DNA for the CDR3: TGTGCCAGCAGCCAAGCCTTCCGGACTAGCGGGGAGGGGAAGACCCAGTACTTC. Its protein is CASSQAFRTSGEGKTQYF.

This chain connects TRBV5-1 to TRBJ2-5; TRBD2 matches at 12 bases. Germline V lookup: CDR1 SGHRS, CDR2 YFSETQ. This CDR3 has 16 amino acids. Germline trimming cut 3 bases from V and 2 bases from J; bases unmatched to any gene: 5. CDR3 in DNA: TGCGCCAGCAGCTCGGGACTAGCGGGCTTTCAAGAGACCCAGTACTTC. Translated, it gives CASSSGLAGFQETQYF.

The chain recombines TRBV5-6 with TRBJ1-6; unclear D gene. Germline V gene data show CDR1 as SGHDT and CDR2 as YYEEEE. V gave up 2 bases and J gave up 5 bases, with 14 bases separating them. The CDR3 length is 16 residues. The CDR3 DNA reads TGTGCCAGCAGCTTACTAGCCAGCTGGGATAATTCACCCCTCCACTTT. This sequence encodes CASSLLASWDNSPLHF.

V is TRBV19 and J is TRBJ2-1; 10 bases map to TRBD1. The J segment lost 7 bases and the V segment lost 8 bases, leaving 8 bases of the junction unmatched. Germline assignment: CDR1 LNHDA and CDR2 SQIVND (reference sequence). The CDR3 covers 14 residues. The CDR3 DNA follows: TGTGCCAGTTCTACGACAGGGGGCTGGAATGAGCAGTTCTTC. This sequence encodes CASSTTGGWNEQFF.

Concerning this clone: Germline is not matched at one junction end, which may reflect a read error. CDR3 nucleotides: TGTGCCAGCAGGGAAGGACTAGCGGGGGAGCAGTACTTC. It yields the protein CASREGLAGEQYF. The genes are TRBV2 and TRBJ2-5; 13 bases agree with TRBD2. CDR3 length equals 13 residues. Germline-derived CDR1 and CDR2 are SNHLY and FYNNEI.

This chain uses TRBV27 with TRBJ2-7, with 7 bases lining up with TRBD2. CDR1 is MNHEY and CDR2 is SMNVEV in the germline V gene (reference sequence). V lost 4 bases to trimming and J lost 1 base; unmatched junction nucleotides: 13. The CDR3 is 17 amino acids. CDR3 protein: CASSSPASGKKSYEQYF. The CDR3 nucleotides read TGTGCCAGCAGTTCACCAGCTAGCGGAAAAAAATCCTACGAGCAGTACTTC.

This sequence joins TRBV7-9 and TRBJ2-1; 9 bases match TRBD1. CDR1 is SEHNR, CDR2 FQNEAQ, per germline (reference sequence). This CDR3 spans 16 amino acids. The ends lost 4 bases at V and 2 bases at J; junction bases unmatched: 6. The CDR3 DNA follows: TGTGCCAGCAGCTCTCGGACAGGGGACACCTACAATGAGCAGTTCTTC. Its translation is CASSSRTGDTYNEQFF.

There are a few counts of this clone. This chain uses TRBV19 with TRBJ1-5; TRBD1 agrees at 7 bases. The germline CDR1 and CDR2 sequences are LNHDA and SQIVND (reference sequence). Germline trimming cut 1 base from V and 6 bases from J; bases unmatched to any gene: 6. The CDR3 is 15 residues long. Written as DNA, the CDR3 is TGTGCCAGTAGTATAGGCTTCACAGGGGCTCAGCCCCAGCATTTT. Its translation is CASSIGFTGAQPQHF.

The CDR3 region has the DNA TGTGCCAGCAGCCAAACTAGCGGGAGTTCCTACGAGCAGTACTTC. Its translation is CASSQTSGSSYEQYF. The chain links TRBV6-6 to TRBJ2-7, with 11 positions matching TRBD2. J was trimmed by 1 base and V by 6 bases; bases with no gene match: 5. The CDR3 runs to 15 residues. CDR1 and CDR2 from the germline V gene are MNHNY and SVGAGI (reference sequence).